Following are 23 T cell receptor beta chains from one sample sequenced in a study of cytomegalovirus exposure and HLA in healthy donors. The PCR ran on 60 Vbeta and 13 Jbeta primers. Method: immunoSEQ multiplex PCR; TCRdb's copy keeps in-frame clones and lacks some. Of 150,000 to 200,000 clones listed, more than 70% are singletons. Source material: PBMCs. The receptor set was obtained from a woman aged 40 to 55 in good health and CMV-seronegative.

The rearrangement links TRBV19 to TRBJ2-3; TRBD2 is a possible D gene (7 bases). The CDR3 extends over 13 amino acids. Germline values: CDR1 LNHDA, CDR2 SQIVND (reference sequence). Deletions cut 5 bases from V and 10 bases from J, with 16 bases between. The CDR3 region is CASSLGGRSAQYF. As DNA, the CDR3 is TGTGCCAGTAGTCTGGGGGGGCGGTCGGCGCAGTATTTT. Drawing the rest from reference TRBV19 and TRBJ2-3, the complete variable domain is DGGITQSPKYLFRKEGQNVTLSCEQNLNHDAMYWYRQDPGQGLRLIYYSQIVNDFQKGDIAEGYSVSREKKESFPLTVTSAQKNPTAFYLCASSLGGRSAQYFGPGTRLTVL.

The rearrangement links TRBV30 to TRBJ1-2; no clear D gene. The germline V gene encodes CDR1 GTSNPN and CDR2 SVGIG (reference sequence). CDR3 size: 12 residues. Trimming removed 1 base at V and 4 bases at J, with 7 bases between. CDR3 DNA sequence: TGTGCCTGGAGTGATCACAGCTATGGCTACACCTTC. Its protein is CAWSDHSYGYTF.

The sample holds a few counts of this clone. The V call is TRBV7-2, the J call TRBJ1-5; D remains ambiguous. Trimming shortened V by 0 bases and J by 0 bases, and 9 bases separated the two germline ends. The CDR3 has 16 residues. CDR1 and CDR2 from the germline V gene are SGHTA and FQGNSA. The chain's CDR3 is CASSLAGGYSNQPQHF. The DNA for the CDR3 is TGTGCCAGCAGCTTAGCAGGAGGGTATAGCAATCAGCCCCAGCATTTT.

This chain links TRBV10-3 with TRBJ1-4; D gene ambiguous. Germline CDR1 and CDR2: ENHRY and SYGVKD. The CDR3 length is 14 residues. The V gene lost 2 bases and the J gene lost 5 bases, with 9 bases spanning the gap. This CDR3 reads CAISEVRGNEKLFF. DNA for the CDR3: TGTGCCATCAGTGAGGTCCGCGGCAATGAAAAACTGTTTTTT.

The CDR3 loop reads CASSLGTGQTEAFF. CDR3 bases: TGTGCCAGCAGTCTCGGGACAGGGCAAACTGAAGCTTTCTTT. The V gene is TRBV6-1, the J gene TRBJ1-1; 9 bases are shared with TRBD1. With V trimmed by 5 bases and J by 5 bases, 6 bases remained unmatched. Germline CDR1 and CDR2: MNHNS and SASEGT. The CDR3 runs 14 residues.

J is TRBJ1-2 and V is TRBV7-2, with 7 positions matching TRBD1. The length of the CDR3 is 13 residues. J lost 4 bases, V lost 5 bases, and 4 bases had no gene match. CDR1 and CDR2 (germline): SGHTA, FQGNSA. CDR3 coding DNA: TGTGCCAGCAGCCTGACAGGGCTCTATGGCTACACCTTC. This encodes CASSLTGLYGYTF.

V and J are TRBV5-1 and TRBJ1-2; D not resolved. Germline V lookup: CDR1 SGHRS, CDR2 YFSETQ. Trimming took 0 bases from V and 7 from J, leaving 4 bases between them. The CDR3 loop spans 11 amino acids. This CDR3 is CASSLDSGYTF. CDR3 DNA: TGCGCCAGCAGCTTGGACAGTGGCTACACCTTC.

This clone was detected only once. The chain combines TRBV27 with TRBJ2-1; TRBD1 matches at 7 bases. Germline V CDR1 and CDR2: MNHEY, SMNVEV (reference sequence). The CDR3 has 11 residues. V dropped 6 bases and J dropped 8; count of bases not matched to a gene: 1. The CDR3 is CASRTGHEQFF. DNA for the CDR3: TGTGCCAGCAGGACAGGGCATGAGCAGTTCTTC.

This sequence joins TRBV5-6 and TRBJ2-1; the match to TRBD2 covers 14 bases. CDR1 is SGHDT, CDR2 YYEEEE, per germline. This CDR3 contains 16 residues. Unmatched junction bases numbered 11, after V lost 6 bases and J lost 9 bases. The CDR3 region is CASILQGLAGVSEQFF. Here the CDR3 DNA reads TGTGCCAGCATCCTACAGGGACTAGCGGGAGTGAGTGAGCAGTTCTTC.

This sequence joins TRBV4-3 and TRBJ2-7; TRBD1 agrees at 9 bases. This CDR3 region has 15 residues. V lost 1 base to trimming and J lost 3 bases; unmatched junction nucleotides: 4. Germline V lookup: CDR1 LGHNA, CDR2 YSLEER. CDR3 DNA sequence: TGCGCCAGCAGCCAAGCCGGGACAGGGCACTACGAGCAGTACGTC. This gives the protein CASSQAGTGHYEQYV.

The chain uses TRBV7-7 and TRBJ1-5, with D maybe TRBD1 (6 bases). V shed 1 base and J shed 6 bases, with 7 bases lying between them. Germline-derived CDR1 and CDR2 are SSHAT and FNYEAQ (reference sequence). The CDR3 loop spans 13 amino acids. The CDR3: CASSLDRAQPQHF. In DNA form, the CDR3 reads TGTGCCAGCAGCTTAGACAGGGCTCAGCCCCAGCATTTT.

The chain is built from TRBV6-6 and TRBJ2-7; TRBD1 might be the D (6 bases). CDR1 and CDR2 (germline): MNHNY, SVGAGI (reference sequence). This CDR3 comprises 13 residues. Trimming shortened V by 2 bases and J by 3 bases, and 8 bases separated the two germline ends. CDR3 protein: CASSYETGYEQYV. The CDR3 nucleotides are TGTGCCAGCAGTTACGAGACAGGCTACGAGCAGTACGTC.

V and J are TRBV6-4 and TRBJ2-2, with 14 bases lining up with TRBD2. Germline V gene data show CDR1 as MRHNA and CDR2 as SNTAGT. Unmatched junction bases numbered 9, after V lost 6 bases and J lost 6 bases. This CDR3 comprises 17 residues. DNA for the CDR3: TGTGCCAGCAGCGGGACTAGCGGGAGTGGCGGCGCCGGGGAGCTGTTTTTT. Encoded protein: CASSGTSGSGGAGELFF.

The chain recombines TRBV12-5 with TRBJ1-1, with D perhaps matching TRBD1 (5 bases). The CDR3 consists of 13 residues. Germline lookup yields CDR1 LGHNT and CDR2 FRNRAP. With 1 base removed from V and 8 bases from J, the gap between germline ends came to 11 bases. The CDR3 sequence is CASGLDIPGEAFF. The CDR3 DNA follows: TGTGCTAGTGGTTTGGACATACCAGGGGAAGCTTTCTTT.

The count of this clone is one. The chain links TRBV5-1 to TRBJ2-7, with D perhaps matching TRBD1 (5 bases). This CDR3 is 16 amino acids long. Germline CDR1 and CDR2: SGHRS and YFSETQ. Trimming pared 4 bases from V and 6 bases from J, leaving 23 bases between. CDR3 sequence: CASSPHLNTPQGEQYF. For the CDR3, the DNA is TGCGCCAGCAGCCCCCACCTGAACACACCTCAGGGCGAGCAGTACTTC. Full variable domain (remainder filled in from reference TRBV5-1 and TRBJ2-7): KAGVTQTPRYLIKTRGQQVTLSCSPISGHRSVSWYQQTPGQGLQFLFEYFSETQRNKGNFPGRFSGRQFSNSRSEMNVSTLELGDSALYLCASSPHLNTPQGEQYFGPGTRLTVT.

This chain uses TRBV5-1 with TRBJ2-1, with 9 bases aligning to TRBD1. This CDR3 comprises 16 residues. Per germline, CDR1 SGHRS and CDR2 YFSETQ. V was pared by 4 bases and J by 5 bases, with 10 bases of the junction left unmatched. The CDR3 protein is CASSGGGQGFDNEQFF. The CDR3 nucleotides are TGCGCCAGCAGCGGGGGAGGACAGGGGTTCGACAATGAGCAGTTCTTC.

V and J are TRBV7-9 and TRBJ2-1, with 7 bases fitting TRBD2. Looked up from germline, CDR1 is SEHNR and CDR2 is FQNEAQ (reference sequence). The J segment lost 6 bases and the V segment lost 7 bases, leaving 12 bases of the junction unmatched. The CDR3 spans 15 residues. The CDR3 nucleotides read TGTGCCAGCACCCTGGGGCGGGGGTTTTTCAATGAGCAGTTCTTC. Translation gives CASTLGRGFFNEQFF.

The chain recombines TRBV11-3 with TRBJ1-2; D is unresolved. CDR1 is SGHNT and CDR2 is YENEEA in the germline V gene. The CDR3 is 12 residues long. V lost 5 bases, J lost 10 bases, and 14 bases lay in between. The CDR3 bases are TGTGCCAGCAGCGTAACTCCAGGCGCCTACACCTTC. Its protein is CASSVTPGAYTF.

This chain joins TRBV9 and TRBJ1-2, with 10 bases matching TRBD1. Germline CDR1 and CDR2: SGDLS and YYNGEE. The CDR3 sequence is 15 residues long. J gave up 3 bases and V 3 bases, and 5 bases lay outside the gene matches. CDR3: CASSGSDRGDYGYTF. The CDR3, as DNA: TGTGCCAGCAGCGGTTCGGACAGGGGGGACTATGGCTACACCTTC.

CDR3: CASSRAGSLNGEQFF. The CDR3 DNA reads as TGTGCCAGCAGCCGGGCGGGATCCCTCAATGGTGAGCAGTTCTTC. This rearrangement joins TRBV7-3 to TRBJ2-1; weak D call: TRBD2 (6 bases). The CDR3 is 15 amino acids. The ends were cut back, 5 bases at V and 9 bases at J, with 20 bases in the middle. Germline V gene lookup returns CDR1 SGHTA and CDR2 FQGTGA.

The J gene is TRBJ1-6, the V gene TRBV30; 11 bases fit TRBD1. V lost 4 bases, J lost 9 bases, and 8 bases stayed unmatched. The CDR3 consists of 15 residues. Per the germline V gene, CDR1 is GTSNPN and CDR2 is SVGIG (reference sequence). The CDR3 sequence: CAWTLGGTGGSPLHF. In DNA, the CDR3 is TGTGCCTGGACCCTTGGAGGGACAGGGGGTTCACCCCTCCACTTT.

The chain employs TRBV11-2 and TRBJ2-6; 8 bases align to TRBD2. Trimming cost V 5 bases and J 1 base; bases outside gene matches: 13. CDR1 is SGHAT, CDR2 FQNNGV, per germline. CDR3 size: 19 residues. CDR3 sequence reads: CASSQRRGALLSGANVLTF. The CDR3 DNA is TGTGCCAGCAGCCAAAGGCGGGGGGCCCTACTTTCTGGGGCCAACGTCCTGACTTTC.

The CDR3 sequence is CASSTGTKGEQYF. DNA for the CDR3: TGTGCCAGCAGCACCGGGACTAAGGGCGAGCAGTACTTC. The chain is built from TRBV11-2 and TRBJ2-7; 7 bases fit TRBD2. CDR1 is SGHAT and CDR2 is FQNNGV in the germline V gene. The CDR3 extends over 13 amino acids. Losses at the gene ends were 5 bases for V and 6 bases for J; bases not matched to a gene: 7.